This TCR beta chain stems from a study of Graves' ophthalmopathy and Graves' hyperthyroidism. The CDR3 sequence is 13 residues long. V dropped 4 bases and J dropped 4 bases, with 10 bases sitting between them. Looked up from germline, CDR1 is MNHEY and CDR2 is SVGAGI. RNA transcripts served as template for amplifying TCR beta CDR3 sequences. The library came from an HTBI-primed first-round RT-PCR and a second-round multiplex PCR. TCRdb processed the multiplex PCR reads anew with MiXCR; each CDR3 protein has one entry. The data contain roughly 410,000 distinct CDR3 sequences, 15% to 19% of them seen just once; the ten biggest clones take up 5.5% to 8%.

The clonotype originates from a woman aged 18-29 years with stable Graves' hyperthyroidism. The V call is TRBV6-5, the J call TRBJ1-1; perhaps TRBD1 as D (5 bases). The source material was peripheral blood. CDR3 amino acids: CASSSLGVTEAFF. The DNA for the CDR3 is TGTGCCAGCAGTTCTTTGGGGGTCACTGAAGCTTTCTTT.